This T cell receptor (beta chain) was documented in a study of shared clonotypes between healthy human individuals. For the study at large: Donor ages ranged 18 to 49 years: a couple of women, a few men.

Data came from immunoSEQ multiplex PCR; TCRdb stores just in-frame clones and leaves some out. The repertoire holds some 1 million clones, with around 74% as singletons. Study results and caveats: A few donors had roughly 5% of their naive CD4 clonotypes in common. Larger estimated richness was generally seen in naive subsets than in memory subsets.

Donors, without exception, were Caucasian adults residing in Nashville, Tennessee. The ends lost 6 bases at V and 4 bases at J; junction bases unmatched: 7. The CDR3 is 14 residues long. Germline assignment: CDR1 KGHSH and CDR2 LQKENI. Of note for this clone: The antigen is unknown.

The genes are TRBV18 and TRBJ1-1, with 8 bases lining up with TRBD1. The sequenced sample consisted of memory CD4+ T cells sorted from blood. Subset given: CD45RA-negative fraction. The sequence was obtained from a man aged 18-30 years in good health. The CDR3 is CASSHDRGVTEAFF. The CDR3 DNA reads TGTGCCAGCTCGCACGACAGGGGTGTCACTGAAGCTTTCTTT.